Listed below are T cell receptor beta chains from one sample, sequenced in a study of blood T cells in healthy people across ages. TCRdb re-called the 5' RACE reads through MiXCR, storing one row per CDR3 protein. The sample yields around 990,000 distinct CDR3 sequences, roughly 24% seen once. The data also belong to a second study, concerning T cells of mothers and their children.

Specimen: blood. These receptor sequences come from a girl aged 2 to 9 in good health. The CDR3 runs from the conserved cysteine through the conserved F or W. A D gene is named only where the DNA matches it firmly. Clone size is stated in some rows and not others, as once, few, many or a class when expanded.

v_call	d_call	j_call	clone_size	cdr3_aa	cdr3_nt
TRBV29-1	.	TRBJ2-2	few	CSVGRTPNTGELFF	TGCAGCGTTGGACGGACGCCGAACACCGGGGAGCTGTTTTTT
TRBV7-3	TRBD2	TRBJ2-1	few	CASSTKLAGGPGDEQFF	TGTGCCAGCAGCACTAAACTAGCGGGGGGGCCTGGGGATGAGCAGTTCTTC
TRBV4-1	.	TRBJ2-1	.	CASSQALGRFNEQFF	TGCGCCAGCAGCCAAGCTCTAGGGCGATTCAATGAGCAGTTCTTC
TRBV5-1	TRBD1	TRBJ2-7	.	CASSLVQGINEQYF	TGCGCCAGCAGCTTGGTACAGGGGATCAACGAGCAGTACTTC
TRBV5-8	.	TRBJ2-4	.	CASSLGPLLAKNIQYF	TGTGCCAGCAGCTTGGGACCACTGCTAGCCAAAAACATTCAGTACTTC
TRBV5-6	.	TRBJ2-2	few	CASRPPDGYTGELFF	TGTGCCAGCAGGCCACCCGACGGATACACCGGGGAGCTGTTTTTT
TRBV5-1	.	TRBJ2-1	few	CASSLYGLISYNEQFF	TGCGCCAGCAGCTTGTACGGACTGATCTCCTACAATGAGCAGTTCTTC
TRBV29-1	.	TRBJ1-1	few	CSVLFRFSNTEAFF	TGCAGCGTTTTATTTAGGTTTTCGAACACCGAAGCTTTCTTT
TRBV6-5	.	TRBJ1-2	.	CASNRDSGPGYTF	TGTGCCAGCAACCGGGATTCTGGCCCAGGCTACACCTTC
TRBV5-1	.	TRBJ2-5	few	CASSTGEGQETQYF	TGCGCCAGCAGTACAGGGGAGGGCCAAGAGACCCAGTACTTC
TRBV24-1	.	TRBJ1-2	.	CAPSDASGIGYTF	TGTGCCCCCAGTGACGCGAGCGGGATCGGCTACACCTTC
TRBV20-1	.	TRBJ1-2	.	CSARASDNLRGYTF	TGCAGTGCTAGGGCCTCGGACAACCTCCGGGGCTACACCTTC
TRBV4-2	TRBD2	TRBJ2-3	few	CASSQDTSDVGTDTQYF	TGTGCCAGCAGCCAAGACACTAGCGATGTGGGCACAGATACGCAGTATTTT
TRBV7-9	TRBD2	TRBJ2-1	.	CASSATSGSSYNEQFF	TGTGCCAGCAGCGCCACTAGCGGGAGCTCCTACAATGAGCAGTTCTTC
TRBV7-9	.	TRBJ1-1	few	CASSPVNTNTEAFF	TGTGCCAGCAGCCCCGTGAATACGAACACTGAAGCTTTCTTT
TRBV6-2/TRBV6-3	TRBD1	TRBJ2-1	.	CASRTGTDNEQFF	TGTGCCAGCAGGACAGGGACCGACAATGAGCAGTTCTTC
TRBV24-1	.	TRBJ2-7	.	CATSDPPTAGPYEQYF	TGTGCCACCAGTGACCCTCCGACGGCGGGGCCCTACGAGCAGTACTTC
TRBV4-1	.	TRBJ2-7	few	CASSQDRGLTYEQYF	TGCGCCAGCAGCCAAGATAGGGGCCTAACCTACGAGCAGTACTTC
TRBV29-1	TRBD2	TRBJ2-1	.	CSASGGAYNEQFF	TGCAGCGCGAGCGGGGGGGCCTACAATGAGCAGTTCTTC
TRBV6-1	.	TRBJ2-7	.	CASSEGQERAYEQYF	TGTGCCAGCAGTGAAGGACAGGAAAGGGCCTACGAGCAGTACTTC
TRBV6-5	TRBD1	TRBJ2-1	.	CASSTTGAKQFF	TGTGCCAGCAGTACCACAGGGGCGAAGCAGTTCTTC
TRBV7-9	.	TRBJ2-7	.	CASSLTAVGGATYEQYF	TGTGCCAGCAGCTTAACTGCAGTCGGCGGAGCCACCTACGAGCAGTACTTC